Listed here are 10 T cell receptor beta chains from one sample, sequenced in a study of human T cells and chemical hapten exposure. One entry per CDR3 protein results from TCRdb running MiXCR on the RACE reads. The sample contains about 200,000 distinct CDR3 sequences, approximately 24% of which appear only once. Time point defined: patch test 3, about 24 weeks after DPC sensitization. Indicated treatment: therapeutic diphenylcyclopropenone sensitization with weekly scalp DPC. Source: whole blood, taken in connection with sensitization to the hapten diphenylcyclopropenone (DPC). All receptors come from a woman in her thirties or forties with alopecia areata. Some clones in this sample may be carry-over from other donors' samples.

This clonotype was recorded at least ten times. V usage is TRBV29-1 and J usage is TRBJ2-4; 8 nucleotides match TRBD1. The CDR3 has 16 amino acids. Germline loops: CDR1 SQVTM, CDR2 ANQGSEA. The junction had 12 bases not matched to a gene; V was cut back by 7 bases and J by 1 base. This CDR3 reads CSASAGQGMAKNIQYF. CDR3 in DNA: TGCAGCGCCTCGGCCGGACAGGGCATGGCCAAAAACATTCAGTACTTC.

The chain links TRBV4-3 to TRBJ1-3; D unclear. The CDR3 sequence is 13 residues long. Germline V lookup: CDR1 LGHNA, CDR2 YSLEER. Trimming removed 0 bases from V and 4 bases from J, with 4 bases in between. CDR3 sequence (DNA): TGCGCCAGCAGCCAAGAACTCGGAAACACCATATATTTT. This encodes CASSQELGNTIYF.

The V call is TRBV3-1, the J call TRBJ2-5; TRBD2 aligns across 11 bases. The CDR3 extends over 15 amino acids. Trimming cost V 1 base and J 6 bases; bases outside gene matches: 4. In germline, CDR1 is LGHDT, CDR2 YNNKEL (reference sequence). The CDR3 DNA reads as TGTGCCAGCAGCCAAGCCCTAGCGGGAGGTCAGACCCAGTACTTC. This gives the protein CASSQALAGGQTQYF.

This clonotype has at least ten counts. This sequence joins TRBV28 and TRBJ2-5; D unclear. In germline, CDR1 is MDHEN, CDR2 SYDVKM. V was cut by 5 bases and J by 4 bases, with 5 bases left in between. The CDR3 covers 11 residues. The CDR3 region is CASSIAETQYF. The CDR3 DNA is TGTGCCAGCAGTATAGCAGAGACCCAGTACTTC.

Comment on this clonotype: One base away lies a much larger clone, so this may be a sequencing read error. The gene calls are TRBV29-1 and TRBJ2-5; 10 bases line up with TRBD1. The CDR3 has 13 residues. V lost 8 bases to trimming and J lost 5 bases; unmatched junction nucleotides: 8. The germline V gene encodes CDR1 SQVTM and CDR2 ANQGSEA. In DNA, the CDR3 is TGCAGCTTTGGAGGGACAGGGGCCGAGACCCAGTACTTC. It is translated as CSFGGTGAETQYF. The whole variable domain, filled in from reference TRBV29-1 and TRBJ2-5, reads SAVISQKPSRDICQRGTSLTIQCQVDSQVTMMFWYRQQPGQSLTLIATANQGSEATYESGFVIDKFPISRPNLTFSTLTVSNMSPEDSSIYLCSFGGTGAETQYFGPGTRLLVL.

In this sample, this clonotype turned up a few times. J is TRBJ2-7 and V is TRBV29-1, with D unclear. The germline gives CDR1 SQVTM, CDR2 ANQGSEA. V gave up 5 bases and J gave up 2 bases, with 13 bases separating them. CDR3 length: 13 amino acids. The CDR3 sequence is CSVQETSPYEQYF. The CDR3, as DNA: TGCAGCGTTCAGGAGACATCCCCCTACGAGCAGTACTTC.

This clonotype was found many times. The rearrangement joins TRBV20-1 to TRBJ1-1, with TRBD1 identical over 9 bases. V dropped 6 bases and J dropped 2; count of bases not matched to a gene: 10. Germline CDR1 is DFQATT and CDR2 is SNEGSKA (reference sequence). This CDR3 is built from 15 residues. The CDR3 region has the DNA TGCAGTGCCCCCCTCTCGGGACAGGGAAACACTGAAGCTTTCTTT. This sequence encodes CSAPLSGQGNTEAFF.

This clonotype was seen a handful of times. V usage is TRBV20-1 and J usage is TRBJ2-1; 11 positions agree with TRBD2. There are 14 residues in the CDR3. J lost 6 bases, V lost 6 bases, and 7 bases had no gene match. The germline gives CDR1 DFQATT, CDR2 SNEGSKA (reference sequence). CDR3 in DNA: TGCAGTGCCTCCGGGACTAGCGGCTTCAATGAGCAGTTCTTC. Its protein product is CSASGTSGFNEQFF.

This clonotype showed up just a few times. The chain is built from TRBV12-3 or TRBV12-4 and TRBJ1-1; a possible D gene is TRBD1 (6 bases). The CDR3 is made up of 14 amino acids. V was cut by 3 bases and J by 1 base, with 9 bases left in between. CDR3 DNA: TGTGCCAGCAGTTTCCCGACAGGGAACACTGAAGCTTTCTTT. Translated, it gives CASSFPTGNTEAFF.

This clonotype appeared a few times. This chain connects TRBV27 to TRBJ2-3; maybe TRBD1 (7 bases). Deletions cut 10 bases from V and 4 bases from J, with 15 bases between. Germline-derived CDR1 and CDR2 are MNHEY and SMNVEV (reference sequence). The length of the CDR3 is 13 residues. The CDR3 DNA is TGTGCCACCATTCCCAGGGGGGCAGATACGCAGTATTTT. Translated: CATIPRGADTQYF.